This TCR beta chain was identified during a study of identical twins. There are a few counts of this clonotype. Its antigen is undetermined. From germline, CDR1 is SQVTM and CDR2 ANQGSEA. J was trimmed by 5 bases and V by 7 bases; bases with no gene match: 11. CDR3 length: 14 residues. Findings and limits, study-wide: Potential partial confounding of zero-insertion analyses by invariant MAIT and iNKT cells was noted.

TCRdb passed the 5' RACE reads through MiXCR, listing each CDR3 protein once. The profile shows around 550,000 distinct CDR3 sequences, about 15% of them singletons. These data also formed part of another study, on yellow fever vaccine responses in identical twins.

This chain links TRBV29-1 with TRBJ1-5; TRBD1 matches at 7 bases. The sequencing sample was made of CD4+ T cells sorted from blood. The origin of this receptor is a woman between 18 and 29 years old in good health. CDR3 sequence: CSEPTGFEDQPQHF. Here the CDR3 DNA reads TGCAGCGAGCCGACAGGGTTTGAGGATCAGCCCCAGCATTTT.